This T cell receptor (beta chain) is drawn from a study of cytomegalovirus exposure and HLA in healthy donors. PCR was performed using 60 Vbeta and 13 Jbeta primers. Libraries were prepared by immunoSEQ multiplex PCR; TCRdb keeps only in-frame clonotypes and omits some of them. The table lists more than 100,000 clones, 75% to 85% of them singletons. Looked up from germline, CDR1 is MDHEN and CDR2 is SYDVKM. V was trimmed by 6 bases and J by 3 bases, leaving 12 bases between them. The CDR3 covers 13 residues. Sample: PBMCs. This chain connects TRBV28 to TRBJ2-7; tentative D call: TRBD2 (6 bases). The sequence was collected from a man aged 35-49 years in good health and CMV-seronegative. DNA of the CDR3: TGTGCCAGCAGGGCGGGACTTCTCTACGAGCAGTACTTC. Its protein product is CASRAGLLYEQYF. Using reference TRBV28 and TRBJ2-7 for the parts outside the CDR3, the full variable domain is DVKVTQSSRYLVKRTGEKVFLECVQDMDHENMFWYRQDPGLGLRLIYFSYDVKMKEKGDIPEGYSVSREKKERFSLILESASTNQTSMYLCASRAGLLYEQYFGPGTRLTVT.